This T cell receptor beta chain was documented in a study of T-cell memory formation after mild COVID-19. Findings and caveats of the study: Contracting clones localized mainly to CM and EM when CD4+ and mainly to EMRA when CD8+.

This CDR3 has 16 residues. Germline values: CDR1 MGHRA, CDR2 YSYEKL. Trimming cost V 0 bases and J 0 bases, with 11 bases left between them. TCRdb reprocessed the 5' RACE reads with MiXCR, giving one entry per CDR3 protein. Among over 130,000 distinct CDR3 sequences listed, more than 13% were seen once. On this clonotype itself: The antigen remains unidentified.

The TCR sequence derives from an adult woman who had mild COVID-19 (a few samples of this study predate the infection). Cell type and time point are not known. Sequenced: PBMCs or a T cell subset sorted from them (not recorded which). V is TRBV4-1 and J is TRBJ1-1; D remains unclear. CDR3 nucleotides: TGCGCCAGCAGCCAAGATCCTCGGTTCATGAACACTGAAGCTTTCTTT. It specifies CASSQDPRFMNTEAFF.